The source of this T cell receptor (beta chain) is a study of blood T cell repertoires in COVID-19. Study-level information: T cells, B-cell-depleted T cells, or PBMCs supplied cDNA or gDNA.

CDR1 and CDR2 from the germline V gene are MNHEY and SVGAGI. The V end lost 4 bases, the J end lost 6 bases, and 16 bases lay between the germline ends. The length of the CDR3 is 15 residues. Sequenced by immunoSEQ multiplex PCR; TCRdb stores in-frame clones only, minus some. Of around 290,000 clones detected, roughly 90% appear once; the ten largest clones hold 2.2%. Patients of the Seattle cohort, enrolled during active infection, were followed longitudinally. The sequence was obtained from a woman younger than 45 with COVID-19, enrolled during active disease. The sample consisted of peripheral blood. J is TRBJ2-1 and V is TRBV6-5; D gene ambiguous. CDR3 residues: CASSFGQKRSNEQFF. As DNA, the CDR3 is TGTGCCAGCAGTTTTGGCCAAAAGAGGTCCAATGAGCAGTTCTTC.